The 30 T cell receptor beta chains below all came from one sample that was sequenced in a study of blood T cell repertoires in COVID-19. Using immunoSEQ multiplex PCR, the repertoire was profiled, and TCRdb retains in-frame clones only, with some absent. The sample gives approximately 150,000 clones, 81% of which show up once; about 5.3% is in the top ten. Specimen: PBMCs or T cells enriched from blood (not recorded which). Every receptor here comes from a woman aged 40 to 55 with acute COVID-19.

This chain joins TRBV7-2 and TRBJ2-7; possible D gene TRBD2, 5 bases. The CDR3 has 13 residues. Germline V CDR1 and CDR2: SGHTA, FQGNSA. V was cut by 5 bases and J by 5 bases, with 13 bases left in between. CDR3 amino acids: CASSPTPSHEQYF. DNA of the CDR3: TGTGCCAGCAGCCCAACGCCTAGCCACGAGCAGTACTTC.

The CDR3 bases are TGTGCCAGCAGCCCGACGACAGCCTCTGGGGCCAACGTCCTGACTTTC. It codes for CASSPTTASGANVLTF. The V gene is TRBV7-3, the J gene TRBJ2-6; D may be TRBD1 (5 bases). CDR3 size: 16 residues. V shed 5 bases and J shed 0 bases, with 11 bases lying between them. Looked up from germline, CDR1 is SGHTA and CDR2 is FQGTGA.

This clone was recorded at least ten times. In nucleotides, the CDR3 is TGTGCCAGCAGTTTCGACAGGAGTTCACCCCTCCACTTT. Protein: CASSFDRSSPLHF. The chain has TRBV27 and TRBJ1-6; tentative D call: TRBD1 (6 bases). The CDR3 extends over 13 amino acids. Per the germline V gene, CDR1 is MNHEY and CDR2 is SMNVEV (reference sequence). Trimming pared 3 bases from V and 9 bases from J, leaving 9 bases between.

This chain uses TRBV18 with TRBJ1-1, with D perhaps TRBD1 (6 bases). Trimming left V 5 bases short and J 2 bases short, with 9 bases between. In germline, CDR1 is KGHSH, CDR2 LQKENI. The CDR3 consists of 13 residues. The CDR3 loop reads CASSVGQNTEAFF. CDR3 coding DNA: TGTGCCAGCTCAGTGGGACAAAACACTGAAGCTTTCTTT.

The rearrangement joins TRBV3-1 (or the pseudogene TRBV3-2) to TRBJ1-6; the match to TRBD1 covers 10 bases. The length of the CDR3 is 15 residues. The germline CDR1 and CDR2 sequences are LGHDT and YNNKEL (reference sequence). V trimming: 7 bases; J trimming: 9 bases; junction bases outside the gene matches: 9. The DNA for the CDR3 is TGTGCCAGCACCTCATCGGGACAGGGGACTTCACCCCTCCACTTT. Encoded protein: CASTSSGQGTSPLHF.

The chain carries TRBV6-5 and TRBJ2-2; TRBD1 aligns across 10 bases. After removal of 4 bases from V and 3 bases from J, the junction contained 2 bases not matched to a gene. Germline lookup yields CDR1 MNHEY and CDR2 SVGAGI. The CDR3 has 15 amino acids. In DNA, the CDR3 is TGTGCCAGCAGTTTAGGACAGGGGGACACCGGGGAGCTGTTTTTT. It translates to CASSLGQGDTGELFF.

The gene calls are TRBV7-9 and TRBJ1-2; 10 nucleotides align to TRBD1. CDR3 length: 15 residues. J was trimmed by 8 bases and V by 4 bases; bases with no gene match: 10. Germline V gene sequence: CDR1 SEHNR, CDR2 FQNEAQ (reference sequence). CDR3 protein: CASSYETGGAGGYTF. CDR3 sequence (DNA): TGTGCCAGCAGCTACGAGACAGGGGGCGCTGGCGGCTACACCTTC.

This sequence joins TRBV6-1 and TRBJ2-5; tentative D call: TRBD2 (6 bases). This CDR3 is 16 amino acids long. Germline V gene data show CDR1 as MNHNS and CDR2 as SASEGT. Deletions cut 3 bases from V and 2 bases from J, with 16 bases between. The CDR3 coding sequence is TGTGCCAGCAGTGACCTTCTAGCGCTTACACAAGAGACCCAGTACTTC. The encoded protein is CASSDLLALTQETQYF.

The CDR3, as DNA: TGTGCCAGCAGCTATCCAGGTTATGGCTACACCTTC. Encoded protein: CASSYPGYGYTF. The chain carries TRBV7-9 and TRBJ1-2; D unclear. V was shortened by 4 bases and J by 5 bases, with 8 bases between the two germline ends. The CDR3 extends over 12 amino acids. CDR1 and CDR2 from the germline V gene are SEHNR and FQNEAQ (reference sequence). The variable domain in full, with the rest retrieved from reference TRBV7-9 and TRBJ1-2, is DTGVSQNPRHKITKRGQNVTFRCDPISEHNRLYWYRQTLGQGPEFLTYFQNEAQLEKSRLLSDRFSAERPKGSFSTLEIQRTEQGDSAMYLCASSYPGYGYTFGSGTRLTVV.

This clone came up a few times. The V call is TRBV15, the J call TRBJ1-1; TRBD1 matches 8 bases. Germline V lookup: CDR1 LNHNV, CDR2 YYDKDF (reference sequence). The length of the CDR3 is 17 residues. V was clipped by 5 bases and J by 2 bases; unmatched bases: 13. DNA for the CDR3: TGTGCCACCAGCGGGGACAGGTTCTCGAATCCAAACACTGAAGCTTTCTTT. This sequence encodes CATSGDRFSNPNTEAFF.

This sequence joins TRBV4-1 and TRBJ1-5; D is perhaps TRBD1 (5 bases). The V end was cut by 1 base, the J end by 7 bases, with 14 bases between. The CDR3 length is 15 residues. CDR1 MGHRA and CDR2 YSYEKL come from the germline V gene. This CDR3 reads CASSQGEGVNQPQHF. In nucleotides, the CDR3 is TGCGCCAGCAGCCAAGGTGAAGGGGTGAACCAGCCCCAGCATTTT.

CDR3 amino acids: CASSYLAGNPETQYF. The CDR3 region has the DNA TGTGCCAGCAGTTACCTAGCGGGTAACCCGGAGACCCAGTACTTC. The chain uses TRBV6-5 and TRBJ2-5; 8 bases line up with TRBD2. The germline CDR1 and CDR2 sequences are MNHEY and SVGAGI. Trimming took 2 bases from V and 5 from J; bases not matched to a gene: 7. The length of the CDR3 is 15 residues.

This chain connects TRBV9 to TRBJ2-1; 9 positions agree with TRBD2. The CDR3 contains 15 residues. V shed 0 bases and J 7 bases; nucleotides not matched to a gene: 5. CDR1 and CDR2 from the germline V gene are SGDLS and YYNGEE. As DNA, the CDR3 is TGTGCCAGCAGCGTAGGCGGGAGGGGCGGAAATGAGCAGTTCTTC. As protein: CASSVGGRGGNEQFF. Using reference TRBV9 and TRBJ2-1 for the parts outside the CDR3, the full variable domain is DSGVTQTPKHLITATGQRVTLRCSPRSGDLSVYWYQQSLDQGLQFLIQYYNGEERAKGNILERFSAQQFPDLHSELNLSSLELGDSALYFCASSVGGRGGNEQFFGPGTRLTVL.

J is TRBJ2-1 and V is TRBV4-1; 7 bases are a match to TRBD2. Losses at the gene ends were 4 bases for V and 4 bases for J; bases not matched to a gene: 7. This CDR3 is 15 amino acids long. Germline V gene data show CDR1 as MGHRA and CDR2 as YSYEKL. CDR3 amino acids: CASSRGAGLYNEQFF. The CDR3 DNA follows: TGCGCCAGCAGCCGAGGAGCGGGGTTATACAATGAGCAGTTCTTC.

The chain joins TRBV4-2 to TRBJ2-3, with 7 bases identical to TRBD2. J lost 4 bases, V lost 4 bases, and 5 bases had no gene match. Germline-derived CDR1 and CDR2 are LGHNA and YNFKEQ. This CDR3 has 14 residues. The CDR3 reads CASSPRLASDTQYF. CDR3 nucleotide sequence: TGTGCCAGCAGCCCGCGACTAGCTTCAGATACGCAGTATTTT.

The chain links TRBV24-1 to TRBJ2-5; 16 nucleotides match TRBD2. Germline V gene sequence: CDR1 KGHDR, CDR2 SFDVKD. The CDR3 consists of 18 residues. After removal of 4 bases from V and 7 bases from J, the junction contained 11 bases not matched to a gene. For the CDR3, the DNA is TGTGCCACCAGTGACCCAGGGACTAGCGGGAGGGCCTCGGGGACCCAGTACTTC. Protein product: CATSDPGTSGRASGTQYF.

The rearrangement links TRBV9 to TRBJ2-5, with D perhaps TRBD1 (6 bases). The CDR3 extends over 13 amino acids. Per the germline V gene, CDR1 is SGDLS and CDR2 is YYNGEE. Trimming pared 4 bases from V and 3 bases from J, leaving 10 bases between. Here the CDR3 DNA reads TGTGCCAGCAGCCTTCGGACAGAAGAGACCCAGTACTTC. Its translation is CASSLRTEETQYF.

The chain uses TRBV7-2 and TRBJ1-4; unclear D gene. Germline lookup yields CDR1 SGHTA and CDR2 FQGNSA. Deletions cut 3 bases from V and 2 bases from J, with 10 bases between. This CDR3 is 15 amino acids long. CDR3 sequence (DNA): TGTGCCAGCAGCTTCACCGGCGGCACTAATGAAAAACTGTTTTTT. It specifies CASSFTGGTNEKLFF.

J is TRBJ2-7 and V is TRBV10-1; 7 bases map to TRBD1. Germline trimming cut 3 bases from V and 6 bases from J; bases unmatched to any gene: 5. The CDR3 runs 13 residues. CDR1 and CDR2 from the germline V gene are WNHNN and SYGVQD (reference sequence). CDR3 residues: CASSDSTGSEQYF. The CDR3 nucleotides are TGCGCCAGCAGTGACTCGACAGGGAGCGAGCAGTACTTC.

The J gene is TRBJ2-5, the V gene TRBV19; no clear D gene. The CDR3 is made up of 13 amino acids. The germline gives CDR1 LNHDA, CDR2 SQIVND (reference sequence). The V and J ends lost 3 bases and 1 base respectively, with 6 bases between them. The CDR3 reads CASSIPGQETQYF. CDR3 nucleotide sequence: TGTGCCAGTAGTATCCCGGGCCAAGAGACCCAGTACTTC.

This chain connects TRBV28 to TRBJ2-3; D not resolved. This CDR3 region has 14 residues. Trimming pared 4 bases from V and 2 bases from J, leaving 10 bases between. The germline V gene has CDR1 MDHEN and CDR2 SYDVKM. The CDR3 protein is CASSSPEYTDTQYF. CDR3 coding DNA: TGTGCCAGCAGTTCCCCAGAATACACAGATACGCAGTATTTT. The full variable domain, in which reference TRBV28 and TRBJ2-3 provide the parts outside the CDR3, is DVKVTQSSRYLVKRTGEKVFLECVQDMDHENMFWYRQDPGLGLRLIYFSYDVKMKEKGDIPEGYSVSREKKERFSLILESASTNQTSMYLCASSSPEYTDTQYFGPGTRLTVL.

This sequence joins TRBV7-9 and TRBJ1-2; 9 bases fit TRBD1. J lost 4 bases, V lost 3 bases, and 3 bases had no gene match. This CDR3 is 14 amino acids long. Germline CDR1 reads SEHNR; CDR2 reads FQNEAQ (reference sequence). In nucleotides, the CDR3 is TGTGCCAGCAGCTTGACAGGGGGTGGCTATGGCTACACCTTC. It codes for CASSLTGGGYGYTF.

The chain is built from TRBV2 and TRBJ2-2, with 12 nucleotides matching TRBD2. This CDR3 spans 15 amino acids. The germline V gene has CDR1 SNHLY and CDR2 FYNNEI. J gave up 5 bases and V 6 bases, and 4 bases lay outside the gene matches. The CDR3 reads CASRPSGRGTGELFF. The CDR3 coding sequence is TGTGCCAGCAGACCTAGCGGGAGGGGAACCGGGGAGCTGTTTTTT.

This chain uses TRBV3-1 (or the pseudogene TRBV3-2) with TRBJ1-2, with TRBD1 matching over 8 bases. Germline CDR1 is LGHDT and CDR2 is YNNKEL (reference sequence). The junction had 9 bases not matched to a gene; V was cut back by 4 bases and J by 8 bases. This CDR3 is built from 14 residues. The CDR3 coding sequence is TGTGCCAGCAGCCCCGACAGGGGAAAGGGAGGCTACACCTTC. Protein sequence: CASSPDRGKGGYTF.

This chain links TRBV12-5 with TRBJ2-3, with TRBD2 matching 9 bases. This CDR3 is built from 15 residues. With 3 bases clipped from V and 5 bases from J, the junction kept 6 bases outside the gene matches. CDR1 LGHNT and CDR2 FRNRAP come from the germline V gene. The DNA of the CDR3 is TGTGCTAGTGGTTTTGGCGGGAGGGCCGGAGATACGCAGTATTTT. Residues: CASGFGGRAGDTQYF.

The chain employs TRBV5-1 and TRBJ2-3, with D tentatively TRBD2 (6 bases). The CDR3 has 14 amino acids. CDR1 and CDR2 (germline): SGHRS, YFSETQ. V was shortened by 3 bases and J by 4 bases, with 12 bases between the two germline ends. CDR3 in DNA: TGCGCCAGCAGCTCCGGACTATCCCCAGATACGCAGTATTTT. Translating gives CASSSGLSPDTQYF.

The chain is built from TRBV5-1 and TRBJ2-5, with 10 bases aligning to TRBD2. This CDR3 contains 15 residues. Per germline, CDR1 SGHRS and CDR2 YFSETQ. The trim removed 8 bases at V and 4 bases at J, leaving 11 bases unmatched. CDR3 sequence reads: CASGTSERGAETQYF. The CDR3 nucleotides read TGCGCCAGTGGGACTAGCGAAAGGGGGGCAGAGACCCAGTACTTC.

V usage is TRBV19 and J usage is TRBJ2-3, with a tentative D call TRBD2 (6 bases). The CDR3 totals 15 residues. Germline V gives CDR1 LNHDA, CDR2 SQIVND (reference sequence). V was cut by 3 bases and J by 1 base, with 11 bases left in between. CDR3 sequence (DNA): TGTGCCAGTAGTATCAGGAGGGCTGGCACAGATACGCAGTATTTT. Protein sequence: CASSIRRAGTDTQYF.

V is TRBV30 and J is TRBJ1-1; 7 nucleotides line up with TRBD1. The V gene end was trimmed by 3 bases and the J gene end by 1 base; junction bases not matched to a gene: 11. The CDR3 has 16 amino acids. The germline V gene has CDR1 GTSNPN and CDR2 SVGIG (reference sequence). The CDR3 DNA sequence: TGTGCCTGGAGAAATACTGGGGGACAGTGGAACACTGAAGCTTTCTTT. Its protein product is CAWRNTGGQWNTEAFF.

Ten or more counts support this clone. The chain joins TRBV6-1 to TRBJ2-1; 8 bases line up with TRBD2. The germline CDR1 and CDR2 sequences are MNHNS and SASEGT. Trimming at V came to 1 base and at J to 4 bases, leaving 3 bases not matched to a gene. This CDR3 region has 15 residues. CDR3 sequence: CASSEGVAGYNEQFF. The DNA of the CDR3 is TGTGCCAGCAGTGAAGGAGTAGCGGGGTACAATGAGCAGTTCTTC.